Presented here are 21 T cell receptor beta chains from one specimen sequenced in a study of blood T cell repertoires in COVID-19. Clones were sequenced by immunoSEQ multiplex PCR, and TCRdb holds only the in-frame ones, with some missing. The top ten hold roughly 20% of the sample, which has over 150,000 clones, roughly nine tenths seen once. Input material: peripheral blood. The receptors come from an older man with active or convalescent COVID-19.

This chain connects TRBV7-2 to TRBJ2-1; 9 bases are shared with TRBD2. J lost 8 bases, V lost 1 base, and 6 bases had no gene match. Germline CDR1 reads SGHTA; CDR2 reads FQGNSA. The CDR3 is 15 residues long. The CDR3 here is CASSLGGGRGYEQFF. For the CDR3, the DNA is TGTGCCAGCAGCTTAGGGGGCGGGAGGGGTTATGAGCAGTTCTTC.

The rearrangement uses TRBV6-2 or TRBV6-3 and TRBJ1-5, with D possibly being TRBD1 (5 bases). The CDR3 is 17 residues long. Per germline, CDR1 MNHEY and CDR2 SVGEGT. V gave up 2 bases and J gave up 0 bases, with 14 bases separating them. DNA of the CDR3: TGTGCCAGCAGTTACCGCGACAGCGGGATTAGCAATCAGCCCCAGCATTTT. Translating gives CASSYRDSGISNQPQHF.

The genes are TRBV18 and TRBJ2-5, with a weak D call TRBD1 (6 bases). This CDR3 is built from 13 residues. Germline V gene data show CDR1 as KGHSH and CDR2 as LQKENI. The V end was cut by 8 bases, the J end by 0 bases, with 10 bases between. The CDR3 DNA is TGTGCCAGCCAGGGGACGGACCAAGAGACCCAGTACTTC. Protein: CASQGTDQETQYF.

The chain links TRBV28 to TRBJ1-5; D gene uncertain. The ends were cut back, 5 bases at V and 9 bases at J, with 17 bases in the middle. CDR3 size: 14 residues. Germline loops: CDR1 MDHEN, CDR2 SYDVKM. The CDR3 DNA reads TGTGCCAGCAGTCCACCGACATCACACGGGCCCCAGCATTTT. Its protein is CASSPPTSHGPQHF.

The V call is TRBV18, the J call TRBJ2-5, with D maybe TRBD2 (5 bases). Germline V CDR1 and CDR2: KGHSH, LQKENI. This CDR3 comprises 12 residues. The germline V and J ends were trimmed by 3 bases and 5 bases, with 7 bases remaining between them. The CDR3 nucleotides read TGTGCCAGCTCACCGCCGGGGGAGACCCAGTACTTC. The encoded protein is CASSPPGETQYF.

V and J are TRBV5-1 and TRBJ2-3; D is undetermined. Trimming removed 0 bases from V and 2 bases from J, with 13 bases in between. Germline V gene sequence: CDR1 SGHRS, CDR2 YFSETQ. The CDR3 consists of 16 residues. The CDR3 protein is CASSLASYASTDTQYF. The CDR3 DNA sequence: TGCGCCAGCAGCTTGGCCTCCTACGCTTCCACAGATACGCAGTATTTT. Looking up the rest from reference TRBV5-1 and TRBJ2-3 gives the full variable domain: KAGVTQTPRYLIKTRGQQVTLSCSPISGHRSVSWYQQTPGQGLQFLFEYFSETQRNKGNFPGRFSGRQFSNSRSEMNVSTLELGDSALYLCASSLASYASTDTQYFGPGTRLTVL.

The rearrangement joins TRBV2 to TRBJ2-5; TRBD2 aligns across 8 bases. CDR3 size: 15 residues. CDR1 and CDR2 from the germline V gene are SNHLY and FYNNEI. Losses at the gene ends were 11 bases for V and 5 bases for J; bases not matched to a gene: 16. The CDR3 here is CARDMSRGGRETQYF. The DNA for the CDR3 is TGTGCCCGGGATATGAGTCGGGGGGGCAGGGAGACCCAGTACTTC.

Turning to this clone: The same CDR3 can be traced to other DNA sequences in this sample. CDR3 sequence: CASSAQGTYGYTF. The CDR3 coding sequence is TGCGCCAGCAGTGCACAGGGCACCTATGGCTACACCTTC. The chain joins TRBV10-1 to TRBJ1-2, with D perhaps matching TRBD1 (6 bases). This CDR3 contains 13 residues. Germline values: CDR1 WNHNN, CDR2 SYGVQD (reference sequence). Trimming shortened V by 4 bases and J by 4 bases, and 10 bases separated the two germline ends.

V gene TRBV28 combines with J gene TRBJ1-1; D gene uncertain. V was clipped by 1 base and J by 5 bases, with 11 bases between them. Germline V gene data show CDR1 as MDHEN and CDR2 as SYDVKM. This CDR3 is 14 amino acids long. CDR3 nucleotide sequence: TGTGCCAGCAGTTTATTGGGAGTGAGGACTGAAGCTTTCTTT. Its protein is CASSLLGVRTEAFF.

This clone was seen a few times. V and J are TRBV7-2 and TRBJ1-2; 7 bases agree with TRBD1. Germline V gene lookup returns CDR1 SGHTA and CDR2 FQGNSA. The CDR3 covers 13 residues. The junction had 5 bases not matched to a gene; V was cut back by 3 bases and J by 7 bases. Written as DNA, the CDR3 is TGTGCCAGCAGCTTCCAGGGGGTGGGTGGCTACACCTTC. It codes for CASSFQGVGGYTF.

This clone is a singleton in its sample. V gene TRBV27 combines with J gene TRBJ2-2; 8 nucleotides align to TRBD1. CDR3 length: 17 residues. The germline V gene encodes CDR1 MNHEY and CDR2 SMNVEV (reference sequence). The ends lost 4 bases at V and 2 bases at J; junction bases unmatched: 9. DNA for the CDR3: TGTGCCAGCAGTTGGGGGGACAGGCGTTATAACACCGGGGAGCTGTTTTTT. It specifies CASSWGDRRYNTGELFF.

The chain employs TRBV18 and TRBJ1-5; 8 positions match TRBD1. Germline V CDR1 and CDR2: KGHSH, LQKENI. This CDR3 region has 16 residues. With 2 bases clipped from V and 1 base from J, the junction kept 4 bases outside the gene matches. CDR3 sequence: CASSPGQGVSNQPQHF. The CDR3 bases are TGTGCCAGCTCACCAGGACAGGGCGTGAGCAATCAGCCCCAGCATTTT.

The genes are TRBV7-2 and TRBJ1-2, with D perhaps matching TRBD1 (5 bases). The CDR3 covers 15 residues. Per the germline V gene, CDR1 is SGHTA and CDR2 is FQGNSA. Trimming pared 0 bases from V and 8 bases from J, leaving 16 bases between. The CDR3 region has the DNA TGTGCCAGCAGCTTAGCAGGGGCCACGAGTTTCGGCTACACCTTC. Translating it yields CASSLAGATSFGYTF.

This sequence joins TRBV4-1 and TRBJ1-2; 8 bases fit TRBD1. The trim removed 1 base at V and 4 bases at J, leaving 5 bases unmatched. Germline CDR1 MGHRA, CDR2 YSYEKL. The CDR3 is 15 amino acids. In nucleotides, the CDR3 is TGCGCCAGCAGCCAAGGACAGGGGATTTCCTATGGCTACACCTTC. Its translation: CASSQGQGISYGYTF.

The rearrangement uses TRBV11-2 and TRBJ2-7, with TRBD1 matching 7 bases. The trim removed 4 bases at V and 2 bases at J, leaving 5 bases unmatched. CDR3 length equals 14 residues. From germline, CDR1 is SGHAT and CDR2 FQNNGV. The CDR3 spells CASSSRQGTYEQYF. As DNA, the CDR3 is TGTGCCAGCAGCTCCCGACAGGGAACCTACGAGCAGTACTTC. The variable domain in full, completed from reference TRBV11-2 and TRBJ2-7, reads EAGVAQSPRYKIIEKRQSVAFWCNPISGHATLYWYQQILGQGPKLLIQFQNNGVVDDSQLPKDRFSAERLKGVDSTLKIQPAKLEDSAVYLCASSSRQGTYEQYFGPGTRLTVT.

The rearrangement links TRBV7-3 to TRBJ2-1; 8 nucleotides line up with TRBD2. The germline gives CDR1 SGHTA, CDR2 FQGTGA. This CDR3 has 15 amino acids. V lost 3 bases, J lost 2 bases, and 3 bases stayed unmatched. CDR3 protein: CASSFGLAAYNEQFF. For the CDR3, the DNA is TGTGCCAGCAGCTTTGGACTAGCAGCCTACAATGAGCAGTTCTTC.

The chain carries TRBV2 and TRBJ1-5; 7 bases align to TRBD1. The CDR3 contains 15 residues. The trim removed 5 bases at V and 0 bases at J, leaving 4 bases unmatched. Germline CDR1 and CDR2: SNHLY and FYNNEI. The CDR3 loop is CASSRQGLSNQPQHF. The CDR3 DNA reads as TGTGCCAGCAGTAGACAGGGACTTAGCAATCAGCCCCAGCATTTT.

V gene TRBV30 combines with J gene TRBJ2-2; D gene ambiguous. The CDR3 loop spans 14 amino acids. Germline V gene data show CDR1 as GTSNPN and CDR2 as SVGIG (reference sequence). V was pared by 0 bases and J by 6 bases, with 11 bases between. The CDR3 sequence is CAWSVGLVPGELFF. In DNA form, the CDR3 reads TGTGCCTGGAGTGTGGGTCTAGTCCCCGGGGAGCTGTTTTTT.

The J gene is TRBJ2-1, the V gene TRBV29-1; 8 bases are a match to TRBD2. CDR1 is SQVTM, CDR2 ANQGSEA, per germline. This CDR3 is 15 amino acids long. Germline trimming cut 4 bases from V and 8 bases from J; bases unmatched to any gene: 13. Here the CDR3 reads CSVVGKRGLGHEQFF. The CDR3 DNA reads TGCAGCGTTGTGGGAAAGCGGGGGTTGGGGCATGAGCAGTTCTTC.

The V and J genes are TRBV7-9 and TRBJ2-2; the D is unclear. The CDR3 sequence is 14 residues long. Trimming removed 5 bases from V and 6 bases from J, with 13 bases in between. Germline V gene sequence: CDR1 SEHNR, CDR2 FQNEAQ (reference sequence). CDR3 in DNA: TGTGCCAGCAGCACCCAATCGAGAGCCGGGGAGCTGTTTTTT. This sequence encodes CASSTQSRAGELFF.

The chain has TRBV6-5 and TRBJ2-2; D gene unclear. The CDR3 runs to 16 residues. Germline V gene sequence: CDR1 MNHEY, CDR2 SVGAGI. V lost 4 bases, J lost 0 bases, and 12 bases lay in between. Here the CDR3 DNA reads TGTGCCAGCAGTTTTAAGCACCCCGCGAACACCGGGGAGCTGTTTTTT. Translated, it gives CASSFKHPANTGELFF.